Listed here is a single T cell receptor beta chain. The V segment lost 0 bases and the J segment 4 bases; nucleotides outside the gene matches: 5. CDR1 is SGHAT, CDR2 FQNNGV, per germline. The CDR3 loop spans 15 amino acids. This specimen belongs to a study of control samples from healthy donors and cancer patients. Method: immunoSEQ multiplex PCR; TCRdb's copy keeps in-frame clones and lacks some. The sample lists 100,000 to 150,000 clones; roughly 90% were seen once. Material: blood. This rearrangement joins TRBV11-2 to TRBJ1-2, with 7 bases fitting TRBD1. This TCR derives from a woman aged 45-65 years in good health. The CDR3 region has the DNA TGTGCCAGCAGCTTAGAAGGACAGGCCTTCTATGGCTACACCTTC. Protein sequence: CASSLEGQAFYGYTF.